These 9 T cell receptor beta chains were sequenced from one sample in a study of cytomegalovirus exposure and HLA in healthy donors. PCR employed 60 Vbeta and 13 Jbeta primers. Assay: immunoSEQ multiplex PCR; the TCRdb copy retains only in-frame clones and omits some. The sample holds some 100,000 clones, 79% seen once. The source material was PBMCs. The receptors stem from a female donor in good health and CMV-seropositive.

The rearrangement links TRBV7-2 to TRBJ2-5; 7 nucleotides agree with TRBD2. Trimming at V came to 2 bases and at J to 5 bases, leaving 11 bases not matched to a gene. Germline-derived CDR1 and CDR2 are SGHTA and FQGNSA. The CDR3 spans 16 residues. CDR3 protein: CASSLSSGGGLETQYF. The CDR3, as DNA: TGTGCCAGCAGCTTATCGTCGGGAGGCGGGTTGGAGACCCAGTACTTC.

The chain couples TRBV7-2 to TRBJ1-1; TRBD1 agrees at 7 bases. V lost 2 bases and J lost 1; bases outside the gene matches: 4. The CDR3 totals 15 residues. Looked up from germline, CDR1 is SGHTA and CDR2 is FQGNSA. The CDR3 nucleotides are TGTGCCAGCAGCTTAAAGGGACAGAAGAACACTGAAGCTTTCTTT. Translated: CASSLKGQKNTEAFF.

Concerning this clone: Other nucleotide sequences in the sample specify the same CDR3. The chain carries TRBV1 and TRBJ2-5; the D call in the table, TRBD2, was not verified against the DNA. TRBV1 is termed a pseudogene. This CDR3 is built from 19 residues. CDR3 nucleotide sequence: TGCACCAGCAGCCAAGAAGACACTAGCGGGGCGATCCTCCAAGAGACCCAGTACTTC. It encodes CTSSQEDTSGAILQETQYF.

The chain is built from TRBV9 and TRBJ1-4; D gene uncertain. The CDR3 totals 14 residues. Germline V CDR1 and CDR2: SGDLS, YYNGEE. Trimming pared 4 bases from V and 4 bases from J, leaving 11 bases between. The CDR3 DNA sequence: TGTGCCAGCAGCCCCCCAGGTGTTAATGAAAAACTGTTTTTT. Its protein is CASSPPGVNEKLFF.

The chain is built from TRBV6-1 and TRBJ2-1; 11 bases fit TRBD2. Germline V gene sequence: CDR1 MNHNS, CDR2 SASEGT. J was trimmed by 6 bases and V by 1 base; bases with no gene match: 2. The CDR3 length is 15 residues. The CDR3 DNA follows: TGTGCCAGCAGTGAAGAAGGACTAGCGGGCAATGAGCAGTTCTTC. Its protein is CASSEEGLAGNEQFF.

The V and J genes are TRBV2 and TRBJ2-7; 7 nucleotides align to TRBD2. This CDR3 has 15 amino acids. J lost 3 bases, V lost 2 bases, and 7 bases had no gene match. Germline V lookup: CDR1 SNHLY, CDR2 FYNNEI. CDR3 in DNA: TGTGCCAGCAGTGAAAGCGGGGCGGGATTCTACGAGCAGTACTTC. The encoded protein is CASSESGAGFYEQYF.

This clone showed up just once. The J gene is TRBJ2-1, the V gene TRBV7-9; D is perhaps TRBD1 (5 bases). CDR3 length: 14 residues. Trimming took off 4 bases at V and 0 bases at J, with 7 bases between the two ends. Germline-derived CDR1 and CDR2 are SEHNR and FQNEAQ (reference sequence). The CDR3 sequence is CASSWGNSYNEQFF. In nucleotides, the CDR3 is TGTGCCAGCAGCTGGGGCAACTCCTACAATGAGCAGTTCTTC.

This clone was seen only a few times. The CDR3 DNA reads TGTGCCAGTAGTCCGCAACCGACAGGCTCAACTGAAGCTTTCTTT. It specifies CASSPQPTGSTEAFF. The rearrangement uses TRBV19 and TRBJ1-1, with a tentative D call TRBD1 (6 bases). Germline assignment: CDR1 LNHDA and CDR2 SQIVND (reference sequence). V was trimmed by 5 bases and J by 5 bases, leaving 18 bases between them. CDR3 length: 15 residues.

The V gene is TRBV5-4, the J gene TRBJ2-7; 8 nucleotides match TRBD2. Germline V gene lookup returns CDR1 SGHNT and CDR2 YYREEE (reference sequence). With V trimmed by 1 base and J by 0 bases, 0 bases remained unmatched. The CDR3 runs to 14 residues. The CDR3 coding sequence is TGTGCCAGCAGCTTGCGGGGGGGCTCCTACGAGCAGTACTTC. Translating it yields CASSLRGGSYEQYF.